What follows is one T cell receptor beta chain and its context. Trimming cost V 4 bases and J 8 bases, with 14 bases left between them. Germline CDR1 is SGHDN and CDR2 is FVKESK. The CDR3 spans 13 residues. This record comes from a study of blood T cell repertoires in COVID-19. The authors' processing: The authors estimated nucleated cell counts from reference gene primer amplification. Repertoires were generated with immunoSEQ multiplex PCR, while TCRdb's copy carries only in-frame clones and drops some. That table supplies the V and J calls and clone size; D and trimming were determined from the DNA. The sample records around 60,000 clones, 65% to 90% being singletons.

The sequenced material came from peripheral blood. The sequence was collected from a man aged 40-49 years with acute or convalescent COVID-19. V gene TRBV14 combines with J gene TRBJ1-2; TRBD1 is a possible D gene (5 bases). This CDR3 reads CASSPYGRQGYTF. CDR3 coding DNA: TGTGCCAGCAGCCCCTATGGCCGACAGGGCTACACCTTC.